This T cell receptor beta chain was identified during a study of identical twins. One entry per CDR3 protein, called by TCRdb with MiXCR from the 5' RACE reads. Seen here are 200,000 to 250,000 distinct CDR3 sequences, 7.5% observed once, and the top ten hold more than 5%. Each donor (without exception) was a healthy Caucasian. The study, taken as a whole, reports: Interpretation of the results relied on cross-sectional statistical analysis and not on following the same donors. Out-of-frame beta chain sequences displayed weaker excess sharing between twins. Fewer insertions marked abundant cord blood beta clonotypes; young adult naive trended weakly, memory not at all.

This clonotype was picked up many times. Its target is unknown. This CDR3 region has 13 residues. Trimming removed 4 bases at V and 9 bases at J, with 13 bases between. Germline V gene sequence: CDR1 LGHDT, CDR2 YNNKEL (reference sequence). These data also formed part of another study, on yellow fever vaccine responses in identical twins.

This chain joins TRBV3-1 and TRBJ2-4, with TRBD2 as a possible D gene (5 bases). The sequencing input was CD8+ T cells sorted from blood. This receptor was identified in a woman aged 18-30 years in good health. In DNA form, the CDR3 reads TGTGCCAGCAGCCTGGCGGTGGGGAGCATTCAGTACTTC. It specifies CASSLAVGSIQYF. Based on the CDR3 plus reference TRBV3-1 and TRBJ2-4, the full variable domain is DTAVSQTPKYLVTQMGNDKSIKCEQNLGHDTMYWYKQDSKKFLKIMFSYNNKELIINETVPNRFSPKSPDKAHLNLHINSLELGDSAVYFCASSLAVGSIQYFGAGTRLSVL.